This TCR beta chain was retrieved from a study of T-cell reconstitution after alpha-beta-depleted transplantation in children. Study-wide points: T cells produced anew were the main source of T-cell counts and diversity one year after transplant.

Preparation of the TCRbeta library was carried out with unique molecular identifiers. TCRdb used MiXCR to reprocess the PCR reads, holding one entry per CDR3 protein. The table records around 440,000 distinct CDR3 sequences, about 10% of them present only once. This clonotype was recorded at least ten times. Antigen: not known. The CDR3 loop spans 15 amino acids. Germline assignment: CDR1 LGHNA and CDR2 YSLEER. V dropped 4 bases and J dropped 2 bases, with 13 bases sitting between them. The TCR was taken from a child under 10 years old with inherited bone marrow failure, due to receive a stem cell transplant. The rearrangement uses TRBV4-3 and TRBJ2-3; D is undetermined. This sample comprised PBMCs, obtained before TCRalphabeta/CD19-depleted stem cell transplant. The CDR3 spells CASSRRSKSTDTQYF. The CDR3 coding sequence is TGCGCCAGCAGCCGTCGCAGCAAATCCACAGATACGCAGTATTTT.